This T cell receptor (beta chain) was identified in a study of cytomegalovirus exposure and HLA in healthy donors. This clone was seen only a few times. Its antigen remains unidentified. General observations from the study: A likely sequencing artifact accounted for one observed cluster of highly shared sequence variants. Investigators reported more than 150 TCR beta chains as tied to cytomegalovirus.

It was with 60 Vbeta and 13 Jbeta primers that the PCR ran. Assay used: immunoSEQ multiplex PCR; TCRdb lists only in-frame clones, some missing. The sample consists of about 150,000 clones, around four fifths of them appearing once. This CDR3 comprises 14 residues. J gave up 4 bases and V 3 bases, and 3 bases lay outside the gene matches. CDR1 is SGDLS and CDR2 is YYNGEE in the germline V gene. J is TRBJ1-5 and V is TRBV9; 8 bases align to TRBD1. The origin of this receptor is a male donor in good health and CMV-seronegative. The sample was PBMCs. The CDR3 here is CASSGQGTNQPQHF. In DNA, the CDR3 is TGTGCCAGCAGCGGACAGGGGACTAATCAGCCCCAGCATTTT.